This TCR beta chain stems from a study of a mutant IDH1 vaccine in newly diagnosed glioma (dated by TCRdb to the early 2020s). Turning to the overall study: In the chemotherapy-containing groups, vaccination started alongside temozolomide cycles, whereas in patients who had radiotherapy alone it started 4-6 weeks after radiotherapy. For exploratory analyses, longitudinal TCRB deep sequencing was carried out in 25 treated patients wherever samples were available. The week-35 safety follow-up was designated visit V12, and the week-47 end of study was designated visit V13. Of the approximately 30 treated patients, around 60% were male and roughly 38% were female, and a mean age of roughly 37 years was recorded. Before enrollment, most patients had been given radiochemotherapy with temozolomide as standard therapy, while the rest had received either radiotherapy alone or temozolomide alone. Peripheral blood was collected at six visits: V03 (baseline), V05, V07, V10, V12 and V13. Overall study outcomes, separate from this receptor: No apparent relationship was observed between pseudoprogression and alterations in the top peripheral T cell clonotypes detected by TCRB sequencing. Availability determined which PBMC samples were chosen for TCRB deep sequencing. Immune responses induced by the vaccine were seen in roughly 95% of patients across multiple MHC alleles. According to the authors, sample limitations meant that analyses of patient blood samples could not be reproduced.

The CDR3 runs 14 amino acids, cysteine and phenylalanine included. The read is trimmed to its CDR3 DNA, 42 bases read in frame from base 1. The germline V gene (reference sequence) gives CDR1 as GTSNPN and CDR2 as SVGIG. The V and J ends are trimmed by 2 bases and 4 bases, leaving 14 bases between them. The library was generated by the immunoSEQ multiplex PCR assay. Rearranged TCR beta chain sequences were amplified using the hsTCRB Kit according to the manufacturer's protocol. TCRB libraries were sequenced on an Illumina MiSeq. The authors' pipeline ran thus. Demultiplexing, trimming and gene mapping were performed with the kit vendor's proprietary platform. The source is immuneACCESS, and TCRdb retained only in-frame sequences with V and J called. Part of the clones is not carried over; for the studies checked, unresolved V genes explain less than half of this, and the remainder is unexplained. V, J and clone size were drawn from that table, and D and trimming were deduced from the DNA. This sample comprises about 55,000 clones, less than 85% of them detected only once. Roughly 5% of the sample is taken by the ten largest.

For this clone: Which antigen it targets is not known. No much larger clone is present one base from it, and per-base qualities are unavailable.

The time point label on this specimen signifies: week 47, end of study. A 20-mer mutant IDH1 peptide at 300 micrograms in Montanide made up each vaccine dose, which was injected subcutaneously together with topical imiquimod. Eight vaccinations were administered to patients in weeks 1, 3, 5, 7, 11, 15, 19 and 23, corresponding to visits V03 through V10. The donors had newly diagnosed IDH1-mutant astrocytomas of WHO grade 3 or 4 that showed loss of nuclear ATRX. The samples were drawn from NOA16, a multicentre, single-arm, open-label phase I trial in Germany that tested a mutant IDH1 peptide vaccine in humans for the first time. Genomic DNA for TCRB sequencing was extracted from EDTA blood using the DNeasy Blood and Tissue Kit.

Sequences were derived from PBMCs, sampled from a glioma patient whose treatment included an IDH1 peptide vaccine. Recombination joined TRBV30 with TRBJ1-1, with TRBD1 tentatively as D gene (6 bases match). The sequence derives from a woman in her 40s with glioma. Some clones in this sample may be carry-over from other donors' samples. The CDR3 reads as follows: CAWSKGGGSTEAFF. The DNA sequence follows: TGTGCCTGGAGTAAGGGGGGCGGGAGCACTGAAGCTTTCTTT.